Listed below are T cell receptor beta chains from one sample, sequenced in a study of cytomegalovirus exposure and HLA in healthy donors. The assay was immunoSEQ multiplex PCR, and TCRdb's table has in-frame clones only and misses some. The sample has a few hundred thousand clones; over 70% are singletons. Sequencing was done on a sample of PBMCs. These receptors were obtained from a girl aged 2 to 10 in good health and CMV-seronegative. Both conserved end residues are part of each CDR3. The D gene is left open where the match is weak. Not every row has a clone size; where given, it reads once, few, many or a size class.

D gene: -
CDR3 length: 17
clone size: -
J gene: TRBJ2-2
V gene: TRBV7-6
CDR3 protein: CASSLGIASASTGELFF
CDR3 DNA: TGTGCCAGCAGCTTAGGGATAGCTAGCGCGAGCACCGGGGAGCTGTTTTTT

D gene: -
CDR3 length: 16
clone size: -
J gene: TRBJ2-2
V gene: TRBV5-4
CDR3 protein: CASSLLPLPVPGELFF
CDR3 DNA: TGTGCCAGCAGCTTGCTTCCTTTACCAGTCCCCGGGGAGCTGTTTTTT

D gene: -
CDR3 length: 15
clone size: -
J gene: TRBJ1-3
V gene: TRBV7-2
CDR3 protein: CASSSIGTLGNTIYF
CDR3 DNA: TGTGCCAGCAGCTCAATCGGGACACTTGGAAACACCATATATTTT

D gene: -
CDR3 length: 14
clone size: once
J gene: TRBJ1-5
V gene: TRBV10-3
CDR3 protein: CAISESQMDQPQHF
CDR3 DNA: TGTGCCATCAGTGAGTCGCAGATGGATCAGCCCCAGCATTTT

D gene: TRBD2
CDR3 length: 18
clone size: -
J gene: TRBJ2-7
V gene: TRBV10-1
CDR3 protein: CASSEFVAGVSSPYEQYF
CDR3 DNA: TGCGCCAGCAGTGAGTTTGTAGCGGGAGTGAGTTCGCCCTACGAGCAGTACTTC

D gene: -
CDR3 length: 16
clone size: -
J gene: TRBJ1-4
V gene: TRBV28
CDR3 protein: CASSFAVFATNEKLFF
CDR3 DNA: TGTGCCAGCAGTTTTGCGGTTTTTGCAACTAATGAAAAACTGTTTTTT

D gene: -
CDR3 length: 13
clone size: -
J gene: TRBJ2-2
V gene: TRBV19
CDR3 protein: CASSIPGTGELFF
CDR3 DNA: TGTGCCAGTAGTATCCCAGGCACCGGGGAGCTGTTTTTT

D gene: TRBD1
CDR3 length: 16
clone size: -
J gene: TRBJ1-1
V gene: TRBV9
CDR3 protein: CASSAGTGWMDTEAFF
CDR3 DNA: TGTGCCAGCAGCGCTGGGACAGGGTGGATGGACACTGAAGCTTTCTTT

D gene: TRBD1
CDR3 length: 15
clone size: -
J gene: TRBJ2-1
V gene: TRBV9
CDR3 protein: CASSAAGTAYNEQFF
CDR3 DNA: TGTGCCAGCAGCGCGGCCGGGACAGCCTACAATGAGCAGTTCTTC

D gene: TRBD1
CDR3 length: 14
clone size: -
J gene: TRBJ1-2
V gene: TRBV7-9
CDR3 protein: CASSLRQGSHGYTF
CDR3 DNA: TGTGCCAGCAGCCTACGACAGGGTAGCCATGGCTACACCTTC

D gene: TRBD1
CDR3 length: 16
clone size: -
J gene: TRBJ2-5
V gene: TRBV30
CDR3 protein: CAWGTPTGTIQETQYF
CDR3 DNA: TGTGCCTGGGGGACCCCGACAGGGACCATCCAAGAGACCCAGTACTTC

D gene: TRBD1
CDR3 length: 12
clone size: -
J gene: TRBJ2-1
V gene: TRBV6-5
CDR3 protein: CASKQGNHEQFF
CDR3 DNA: TGTGCCAGCAAACAGGGGAACCATGAGCAGTTCTTC

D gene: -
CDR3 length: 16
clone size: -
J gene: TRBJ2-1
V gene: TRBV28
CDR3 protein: CASSLAPVFSNNEQFF
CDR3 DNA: TGTGCCAGCAGTTTGGCCCCCGTGTTTTCAAACAATGAGCAGTTCTTC

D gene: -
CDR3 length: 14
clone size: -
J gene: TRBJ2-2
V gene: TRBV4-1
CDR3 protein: CASSQARHTGELFF
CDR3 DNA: TGCGCCAGCAGCCAAGCGAGGCACACCGGGGAGCTGTTTTTT

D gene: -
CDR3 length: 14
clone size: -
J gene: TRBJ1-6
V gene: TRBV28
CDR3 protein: CASSLSGPNSPLHF
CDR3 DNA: TGTGCCAGCAGTTTATCAGGGCCTAATTCACCCCTCCACTTT

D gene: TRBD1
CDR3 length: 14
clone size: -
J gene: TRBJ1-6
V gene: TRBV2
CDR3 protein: CASRDRGLGSPLHF
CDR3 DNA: TGTGCCAGTAGGGACAGGGGGTTAGGTTCACCCCTCCACTTT

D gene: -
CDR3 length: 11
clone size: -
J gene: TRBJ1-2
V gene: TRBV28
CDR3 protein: CASSTNYGYTF
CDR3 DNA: TGTGCCAGCAGCACAAACTATGGCTACACCTTC

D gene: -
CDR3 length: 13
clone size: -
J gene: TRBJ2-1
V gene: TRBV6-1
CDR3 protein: CASRTDSPNEQFF
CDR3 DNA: TGTGCCAGCAGGACAGACTCCCCCAATGAGCAGTTCTTC

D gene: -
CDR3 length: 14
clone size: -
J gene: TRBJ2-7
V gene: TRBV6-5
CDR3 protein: CASSYGGVSYEQYF
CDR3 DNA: TGTGCCAGCAGTTACGGCGGGGTGTCCTACGAGCAGTACTTC

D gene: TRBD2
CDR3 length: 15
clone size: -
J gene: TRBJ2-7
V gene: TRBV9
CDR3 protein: CASSGGLAGVREQYF
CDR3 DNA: TGTGCCAGCAGCGGCGGACTAGCGGGAGTTCGGGAGCAGTACTTC

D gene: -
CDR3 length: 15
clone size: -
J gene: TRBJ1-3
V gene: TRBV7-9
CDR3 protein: CASSLSGYSGNTIYF
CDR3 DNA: TGTGCCAGCAGCTTATCGGGGTACTCTGGAAACACCATATATTTT

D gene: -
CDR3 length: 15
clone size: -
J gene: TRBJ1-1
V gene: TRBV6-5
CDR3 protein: CASSYSVEGNTEAFF
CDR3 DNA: TGTGCCAGCAGTTACTCTGTTGAGGGGAACACTGAAGCTTTCTTT